One and the same sample provided the 32 T cell receptor beta chains below, sequenced in a study of T cells in Graves' hyperthyroidism and ophthalmopathy. Researchers took RNA transcripts and amplified the TCR beta CDR3 regions from them. Using the HTBI primer set, a first-round RT-PCR was run on the TCR CDR3. TCRdb itself ran the multiplex PCR reads through MiXCR, one entry per CDR3 protein. Altogether approximately 710,000 distinct CDR3 sequences are present, 15% to 20% being singletons, with the ten largest covering 15% to 18%. Sequencing used blood. The source of these receptors is a man aged 50 or older with Graves' hyperthyroidism.

This clonotype was seen more than once but under ten times. The V gene is TRBV29-1, the J gene TRBJ2-4, with D unclear. The CDR3 is 12 amino acids. Trimming took 3 bases from V and 4 from J, leaving 7 bases between them. From germline, CDR1 is SQVTM and CDR2 ANQGSEA. CDR3 sequence (DNA): TGCAGCGTTGAGAAGGTTAAAAACATTCAGTACTTC. Amino acid sequence: CSVEKVKNIQYF.

This clonotype was picked up many times. The CDR3 loop is CASSSTPGGNQPQHF. Here the CDR3 DNA reads TGTGCCAGCAGTAGTACTCCCGGGGGCAATCAGCCCCAGCATTTT. The chain is built from TRBV6-1 and TRBJ1-5; D is ambiguous. The CDR3 consists of 15 residues. Germline V CDR1 and CDR2: MNHNS, SASEGT. V was pared by 5 bases and J by 2 bases, with 13 bases between.

This clonotype was observed a few times. V usage is TRBV20-1 and J usage is TRBJ2-5; 15 bases are a match to TRBD2. This CDR3 has 16 amino acids. Trimming took 5 bases from V and 2 from J; bases not matched to a gene: 6. The V gene's germline CDR1 is DFQATT and CDR2 SNEGSKA (reference sequence). The CDR3 spells CSAPSGTSGGQETQYF. CDR3 nucleotide sequence: TGCAGTGCTCCAAGTGGGACTAGCGGGGGGCAAGAGACCCAGTACTTC.

This clonotype has a count of ten or more. This sequence joins TRBV6-1 and TRBJ2-6; TRBD1 matches at 8 bases. This CDR3 has 16 amino acids. The V gene's germline CDR1 is MNHNS and CDR2 SASEGT. J gave up 2 bases and V 3 bases, and 3 bases lay outside the gene matches. CDR3 residues: CASSDRGLAGANVLTF. CDR3 nucleotides: TGTGCCAGCAGTGACAGGGGGCTGGCTGGGGCCAACGTCCTGACTTTC.

This clonotype was seen more than once but under ten times. The chain is built from TRBV19 and TRBJ1-5; no firm D call. Trimming took off 8 bases at V and 2 bases at J, with 4 bases between the two ends. Germline-derived CDR1 and CDR2 are LNHDA and SQIVND (reference sequence). The length of the CDR3 is 11 residues. The chain's CDR3 is CASGRNQPQHF. CDR3 coding DNA: TGTGCCAGTGGTCGCAATCAGCCCCAGCATTTT. Using reference TRBV19 and TRBJ1-5 for the parts outside the CDR3, the full variable domain is DGGITQSPKYLFRKEGQNVTLSCEQNLNHDAMYWYRQDPGQGLRLIYYSQIVNDFQKGDIAEGYSVSREKKESFPLTVTSAQKNPTAFYLCASGRNQPQHFGDGTRLSIL.

A few counts support this clonotype. J is TRBJ2-3 and V is TRBV3-1; D is unresolved. Trimming removed 2 bases at V and 5 bases at J, with 8 bases between. There are 13 residues in the CDR3. CDR1 is LGHDT and CDR2 is YNNKEL in the germline V gene (reference sequence). The CDR3 here is CASSQPHLDTQYF. The DNA for the CDR3 is TGTGCCAGCAGCCAACCCCATTTAGATACGCAGTATTTT.

This chain links TRBV7-3 with TRBJ2-5; D possibly corresponds to TRBD2 (5 bases). Germline assignment: CDR1 SGHTA and CDR2 FQGTGA. Deletions cut 0 bases from V and 5 bases from J, with 13 bases between. The CDR3 has 15 residues. The CDR3 DNA sequence: TGTGCCAGCAGCTTAACTGGTAGCCGCGGGGAGACCCAGTACTTC. Translation gives CASSLTGSRGETQYF.

This clonotype was seen only once. The chain uses TRBV28 and TRBJ2-6; D remains ambiguous. CDR3 length equals 15 residues. Germline lookup yields CDR1 MDHEN and CDR2 SYDVKM. With 6 bases removed from V and 2 bases from J, the gap between germline ends came to 11 bases. The CDR3 DNA follows: TGTGCCAGCAGCCGGCCCCGTACTGGGGCCAACGTCCTGACTTTC. This encodes CASSRPRTGANVLTF.

Ten or more counts support this clonotype. The chain links TRBV6-2 or TRBV6-3 to TRBJ1-2; no clear D gene. Per germline, CDR1 MNHEY and CDR2 SVGEGT. V was trimmed by 2 bases and J by 5 bases, leaving 9 bases between them. The CDR3 length is 13 residues. The CDR3 spells CASSYLTRYGYTF. CDR3 bases: TGTGCCAGCAGTTACCTAACACGATATGGCTACACCTTC.

This clonotype was seen at least ten times. V gene TRBV5-1 combines with J gene TRBJ2-7, with 11 positions matching TRBD1. Looked up from germline, CDR1 is SGHRS and CDR2 is YFSETQ. The CDR3 runs 16 residues. Trimming took 0 bases from V and 3 from J; bases not matched to a gene: 5. The CDR3 DNA is TGCGCCAGCAGCTTGGACGCCGGGACAGGGGGCTACGAGCAGTACTTC. This codes for CASSLDAGTGGYEQYF.

The rearrangement links TRBV4-1 to TRBJ1-5, with TRBD1 identical over 8 bases. Trimming cost V 1 base and J 5 bases; bases outside gene matches: 7. In germline, CDR1 is MGHRA, CDR2 YSYEKL. The CDR3 covers 16 residues. CDR3 sequence: CASSQVRQGAHQPQHF. The CDR3 DNA reads TGCGCCAGCAGCCAAGTGAGGCAGGGGGCACATCAGCCCCAGCATTTT.

The chain carries TRBV24-1 and TRBJ2-2; D is undetermined. Between the trimmed V and J ends, which lost 6 bases and 1 base, there was a span of 8 bases. This CDR3 comprises 14 residues. The germline CDR1 and CDR2 sequences are KGHDR and SFDVKD. CDR3 residues: CATSLPVNTGELFF. For the CDR3, the DNA is TGTGCCACCAGTCTCCCCGTGAACACCGGGGAGCTGTTTTTT.

This clonotype was found many times. The chain carries TRBV7-2 and TRBJ2-7, with D maybe TRBD2 (6 bases). This CDR3 is 16 amino acids long. CDR1 is SGHTA and CDR2 is FQGNSA in the germline V gene. Trimming removed 5 bases at V and 6 bases at J, with 23 bases between. Written as DNA, the CDR3 is TGTGCCAGCAGCCAGGAGGGCGGAGGGCCGTTGGCCGAGCAGTACTTC. Residues: CASSQEGGGPLAEQYF.

Many counts were recorded for this clonotype. The chain employs TRBV30 and TRBJ1-1; TRBD1 agrees at 9 bases. V shed 3 bases and J 7 bases; nucleotides not matched to a gene: 6. Germline values: CDR1 GTSNPN, CDR2 SVGIG (reference sequence). The CDR3 is made up of 13 amino acids. This CDR3 is CAWRTGGSSEAFF. DNA of the CDR3: TGTGCCTGGAGAACAGGGGGCTCTAGTGAAGCTTTCTTT.

In its sample, this clonotype was seen a few times. The genes are TRBV12-3 or TRBV12-4 and TRBJ1-2; D ambiguous. Trimming pared 8 bases from V and 7 bases from J, leaving 20 bases between. The CDR3 consists of 14 residues. The CDR3 bases are TGTGCCAGCGGTCTTGGACCGGGTCGATCTGGCTACACCTTC. This translates into CASGLGPGRSGYTF.

This clonotype was found many times. For the CDR3, the DNA is TGTGCCAGCAGTGAGACGATGGCCCGACAGGCCAAGAACACTGAAGCTTTCTTT. It translates to CASSETMARQAKNTEAFF. The chain carries TRBV6-1 and TRBJ1-1, with D possibly matching TRBD1 (6 bases). Trimming pared 3 bases from V and 1 base from J, leaving 21 bases between. Looked up from germline, CDR1 is MNHNS and CDR2 is SASEGT. CDR3 length: 18 amino acids.

This clonotype was seen ten or more times. The chain's CDR3 is CASSGTILAGVTYEQYF. The CDR3 DNA reads as TGTGCCAGCAGTGGGACCATACTAGCGGGAGTTACCTACGAGCAGTACTTC. V usage is TRBV6-1 and J usage is TRBJ2-7; 11 bases are shared with TRBD2. CDR3 size: 17 residues. The V and J ends lost 4 bases and 2 bases, in that order; junction bases with no gene match: 10. The V gene's germline CDR1 is MNHNS and CDR2 SASEGT.

This clonotype has more than one count but fewer than ten. The gene calls are TRBV7-9 and TRBJ1-5, with 12 nucleotides matching TRBD1. The CDR3 runs to 16 residues. CDR1 is SEHNR and CDR2 is FQNEAQ in the germline V gene (reference sequence). V trimming: 6 bases; J trimming: 7 bases; junction bases outside the gene matches: 10. CDR3 region: CASSPGTGGARQPQHF. CDR3 bases: TGTGCCAGCAGTCCCGGGACAGGGGGCGCGAGACAGCCCCAGCATTTT.

This clonotype was picked up many times. V and J are TRBV6-2 or TRBV6-3 and TRBJ1-1; D gene uncertain. The CDR3 spans 16 residues. The germline CDR1 and CDR2 sequences are MNHEY and SVGEGT. V shed 7 bases and J shed 1 base, with 19 bases lying between them. CDR3 residues: CASTEGFYTKNTEAFF. DNA of the CDR3: TGTGCCAGCACGGAGGGCTTTTACACTAAGAACACTGAAGCTTTCTTT.

In this sample, this clonotype turned up many times. The rearrangement links TRBV19 to TRBJ1-5; 8 bases are shared with TRBD1. There are 13 residues in the CDR3. The V and J ends lost 6 bases and 6 bases, in that order; junction bases with no gene match: 4. In germline, CDR1 is LNHDA, CDR2 SQIVND (reference sequence). CDR3 protein: CASSSTGGQPQHF. CDR3 sequence (DNA): TGTGCCAGTAGCAGCACAGGGGGTCAGCCCCAGCATTTT.

The rearrangement joins TRBV11-2 to TRBJ2-1; 7 nucleotides align to TRBD2. V was clipped by 10 bases and J by 4 bases; unmatched bases: 10. Germline loops: CDR1 SGHAT, CDR2 FQNNGV. The CDR3 runs 14 residues. The CDR3 sequence: CATTSGGVYNEQFF. Here the CDR3 DNA reads TGTGCCACCACCTCTGGGGGGGTTTACAATGAGCAGTTCTTC.

The chain carries TRBV9 and TRBJ1-1; tentatively, D is TRBD1 (6 bases). Germline-derived CDR1 and CDR2 are SGDLS and YYNGEE. The CDR3 sequence is 14 residues long. V dropped 0 bases and J dropped 4 bases, with 10 bases sitting between them. CDR3 residues: CASSVEAGATEAFF. CDR3 nucleotide sequence: TGTGCCAGCAGCGTAGAGGCAGGGGCCACTGAAGCTTTCTTT. The variable domain in full, with the rest retrieved from reference TRBV9 and TRBJ1-1, is DSGVTQTPKHLITATGQRVTLRCSPRSGDLSVYWYQQSLDQGLQFLIQYYNGEERAKGNILERFSAQQFPDLHSELNLSSLELGDSALYFCASSVEAGATEAFFGQGTRLTVV.

This clonotype was picked up a small number of times. The chain combines TRBV7-2 with TRBJ1-1; D is unresolved. Trimming took 3 bases from V and 11 from J, leaving 16 bases between them. The CDR3 is 13 residues long. Germline CDR1 SGHTA, CDR2 FQGNSA. CDR3 amino acids: CASSFEDGFQAFF. DNA for the CDR3: TGTGCCAGCAGCTTCGAGGACGGATTTCAGGCTTTCTTT.

Remarks on this clonotype: A clone one base away is much larger, so this may be a read error. The chain couples TRBV2 to TRBJ2-1; D call uncertain. V was pared by 7 bases and J by 2 bases, with 12 bases between. The CDR3 runs 14 residues. Germline V gives CDR1 SNHLY, CDR2 FYNNEI. CDR3 DNA sequence: TGTGCCAGCAAGGGCACCGGTACCTACAATGAGCAGTTCTTC. Protein sequence: CASKGTGTYNEQFF.

The chain has TRBV18 and TRBJ1-1; 9 nucleotides line up with TRBD1. Germline V gene lookup returns CDR1 KGHSH and CDR2 LQKENI. This CDR3 is 17 amino acids long. After removal of 4 bases from V and 5 bases from J, the junction contained 14 bases not matched to a gene. The CDR3 DNA reads as TGTGCCAGCTCACTGGGCCTGGACAGGGGCATTAGGACTGAAGCTTTCTTT. As protein: CASSLGLDRGIRTEAFF.

There are a few counts of this clonotype. CDR3 nucleotide sequence: TGTGCCAGCAGCGTAGCGGGACTAGCGGGAGGGATTAGCCCCTACAATGAGCAGTTCTTC. Translation: CASSVAGLAGGISPYNEQFF. This chain uses TRBV9 with TRBJ2-1, with 16 bases fitting TRBD2. Trimming at V came to 0 bases and at J to 2 bases, leaving 8 bases not matched to a gene. Germline CDR1 reads SGDLS; CDR2 reads YYNGEE. This CDR3 spans 20 amino acids.

Note on this clonotype: Just one base apart from a much larger clone, this may be a read error. The chain couples TRBV11-2 to TRBJ2-7; no firm D call. The CDR3 is 11 amino acids. Per the germline V gene, CDR1 is SGHAT and CDR2 is FQNNGV. The CDR3 DNA follows: TGTGACAGCAGCACATACTACGAGCAGTACTTC. Protein product: CDSSTYYEQYF. Together with reference TRBV11-2 and TRBJ2-7, the CDR3 gives the full variable domain: EAGVAQSPRYKIIEKRQSVAFWCNPISGHATLYWYQQILGQGPKLLIQFQNNGVVDDSQLPKDRFSAERLKGVDSTLKIQPAKLEDSAVYLCDSSTYYEQYFGPGTRLTVT.

This clonotype was recorded many times. V is TRBV6-2 or TRBV6-3 and J is TRBJ2-1; TRBD1 matches at 8 bases. J lost 3 bases, V lost 6 bases, and 7 bases had no gene match. This CDR3 is built from 15 residues. Germline V gives CDR1 MNHEY, CDR2 SVGEGT. CDR3 protein: CASRGQGVLYNEQFF. The CDR3 nucleotides read TGTGCCAGCAGAGGACAGGGCGTTCTCTACAATGAGCAGTTCTTC.

There are a few counts of this clonotype. At one boundary the junction diverges from the germline segment, which might be a read error. V and J are TRBV18 and TRBJ1-2; 10 bases are a match to TRBD1. CDR3 length: 15 residues. Germline CDR1 is KGHSH and CDR2 is LQKENI. CDR3 protein: CASSRQGAANYSYTF. The CDR3 DNA sequence: TGTGCCAGCTCACGACAGGGGGCGGCTAACTATAGCTACACCTTC.

This clonotype was detected only a few times. The chain couples TRBV10-2 to TRBJ2-7; TRBD2 matches at 7 bases. The V segment lost 6 bases and the J segment 0 bases; nucleotides outside the gene matches: 8. This CDR3 has 15 residues. Germline V gene data show CDR1 as WSHSY and CDR2 as SAAADI. CDR3 nucleotides: TGCGCCAGCAGGAGCGGGATTATTAACTCCTACGAGCAGTACTTC. This translates into CASRSGIINSYEQYF.

The CDR3 region is CASSGQGGHEQYF. As DNA, the CDR3 is TGTGCCAGCAGCGGACAGGGCGGACACGAGCAGTACTTC. The chain is built from TRBV9 and TRBJ2-7, with TRBD1 matching over 7 bases. Germline lookup yields CDR1 SGDLS and CDR2 YYNGEE. The CDR3 sequence is 13 residues long. V trimming: 3 bases; J trimming: 5 bases; junction bases outside the gene matches: 5.

This clonotype was seen many times. The V and J genes are TRBV28 and TRBJ2-7; tentative D call: TRBD2 (5 bases). This CDR3 has 14 residues. Germline loops: CDR1 MDHEN, CDR2 SYDVKM. Trimming left V 3 bases short and J 7 bases short, with 16 bases between. The CDR3: CASSLATTTGEQYF. CDR3 nucleotides: TGTGCCAGCAGTTTGGCAACGACTACGGGAGAGCAGTACTTC.